The clone carrying this T cell receptor beta chain was counted many times. What it binds is unknown. The entry originates in a study of T-cell reconstitution after alpha-beta-depleted transplantation in children. The study's findings and limits: Diversity and T-cell counts at one year after transplant derived mostly from new T cells. Certain patients had high TCRbeta diversity at day 60, and it came from recipient T cells and thymic progenitors that survived. In patients about two months after transplant, alpha-beta T cells reportedly arose from several hundred expanded graft clones.

Construction of the TCRbeta library involved unique molecular identifiers. TCRdb re-derived calls from the PCR reads in MiXCR, one entry per CDR3 protein. This table has around 200,000 distinct CDR3 sequences, roughly a tenth appearing once. The CDR3 has 14 amino acids. Germline values: CDR1 SEHNR, CDR2 FQNEAQ (reference sequence). Trimming cost V 5 bases and J 2 bases, with 13 bases left between them. The sequencing here drew on PBMCs, taken before TCRalphabeta/CD19-depleted stem cell transplant. The rearrangement uses TRBV7-9 and TRBJ2-7; D unclear. The TCR comes from a child younger than two with acute myeloid leukemia, due to receive a stem cell transplant. This CDR3 reads CASSGQETPYEQYF. CDR3 nucleotide sequence: TGTGCCAGCAGCGGTCAGGAAACCCCCTACGAGCAGTACTTC.